These T cell receptor beta chains were read from a single sample in a study of T cell repertoires in ileal Crohn's disease. Assay used: immunoSEQ multiplex PCR; TCRdb lists only in-frame clones, some missing. The table includes 5,400 or so clones, 82% detected once. Sequenced material: ileal tissue. These receptors were obtained from an adult with Crohn's disease. Each CDR3 is given with its conserved first and last residue. Fields, in order: clone size, J gene, CDR3 length, D gene, V gene, CDR3 DNA, CDR3 protein. A D gene is named only where the DNA matches it firmly. Expanded clones are given a class, and other clones once, few, many or no size at all.

-	TRBJ1-4	14	-	TRBV10-2	TGCGCCAGCAGAGGACTCAAATCTAATGAAAAACTGTTTTTT	CASRGLKSNEKLFF
-	TRBJ2-1	14	-	TRBV4-2	TGTGCCAGCAGCCAAGGTATTCTATCCAATGAGCAGTTCTTC	CASSQGILSNEQFF
-	TRBJ2-3	16	TRBD2	TRBV6-1	TGTGCCAGCAGTGAAGATCCAGCGGGAGACACAGATACGCAGTATTTT	CASSEDPAGDTDTQYF
-	TRBJ1-1	12	-	TRBV10-2	TGCGCCAGCCGTGATCGGAACACTGAAGCTTTCTTT	CASRDRNTEAFF
-	TRBJ1-1	15	-	TRBV5-1	TGCGCCAGCAGCTACCGGGCAGGGAGATTAACTGAAGCTTTCTTT	CASSYRAGRLTEAFF
-	TRBJ1-1	12	-	TRBV6-5	TGTGCCAGCAGTTTTGGGGAGGCTGAAGCTTTCTTT	CASSFGEAEAFF
-	TRBJ1-4	13	-	TRBV25-1	TGTGCCAGCTCCCGGTCTAATAATGAAAAACTGTTTTTT	CASSRSNNEKLFF
-	TRBJ2-7	15	TRBD1	TRBV5-1	TGCGCCAGCAGCTCCAGGACAGGGGGTTTCTACGAGCAGTACTTC	CASSSRTGGFYEQYF
-	TRBJ1-1	14	TRBD1	TRBV25-1	TGTGCCAGCAGTGGGGGACAGCGTTACACTGAAGCTTTCTTT	CASSGGQRYTEAFF
once	TRBJ1-6	14	TRBD1	TRBV4-1	TGCGCCAGCAGCAAGGGACAGTATAATTCACCCCTCCACTTT	CASSKGQYNSPLHF
-	TRBJ1-6	14	-	TRBV11-1	TGTGCCAGCAGCTTTAGACAGCAGGTATCACCCCTCCACTTT	CASSFRQQVSPLHF
-	TRBJ2-7	17	TRBD1	TRBV5-6	TGTGCCAGCAGCTTATTAAATCTTGGGACAGGGATTTACGAGCAGTACTTC	CASSLLNLGTGIYEQYF
once	TRBJ1-1	17	TRBD1	TRBV19	TGTGCCAGTAGTATGTCGGGAAGGGGGCGTTTGAACACTGAAGCTTTCTTT	CASSMSGRGRLNTEAFF
-	TRBJ2-1	14	TRBD1	TRBV19	TGTGCCAGTAGTATATCGAGGACAGGGTTCGAGCAGTTCTTC	CASSISRTGFEQFF
-	TRBJ2-7	16	TRBD2	TRBV9	TGTGCCAGCAGCGTAGGCGAACTAGCGGGTACCGACGAGCAGTACTTC	CASSVGELAGTDEQYF
once	TRBJ2-6	15	-	TRBV19	TGTGCCAGTAGGGGATCCAACCCTGGGGCCAACGTCCTGACTTTC	CASRGSNPGANVLTF
-	TRBJ1-2	14	-	TRBV6-5	TGTGCCAGCAGTTCCTCAGCGTTTAACTATGGCTACACCTTC	CASSSSAFNYGYTF
-	TRBJ2-3	15	TRBD2	TRBV28	TGTGCCAGCAGTTTGACAGCGGGATACACAGATACGCAGTATTTT	CASSLTAGYTDTQYF
once	TRBJ1-5	15	-	TRBV4-1	TGCGCCAGCAGCCAAGATGCGCGCGGGTTTCAGCCCCAGCATTTT	CASSQDARGFQPQHF
-	TRBJ1-4	13	-	TRBV18	TGTGCCAGCTCACCAGGGCTCCGGGAAAAACTGTTTTTT	CASSPGLREKLFF
few	TRBJ1-1	13	-	TRBV18	TGTGCCAGCTCACCTACAGGTGACACTGAAGCTTTCTTT	CASSPTGDTEAFF
-	TRBJ1-2	15	TRBD1	TRBV4-1	TGCGCCAGCAGCCAAGCGGGACAGGGCAACTATGGCTACACCTTC	CASSQAGQGNYGYTF
-	TRBJ1-2	14	TRBD1	TRBV7-6	TGTGCCAGCAGCTCTAGTCGGACAGGGAGAGGCTACACCTTC	CASSSSRTGRGYTF
once	TRBJ2-7	15	-	TRBV18	TGTGCCAGCTCACCACGTGCCAGGGGCTCCTACGAGCAGTACTTC	CASSPRARGSYEQYF
-	TRBJ2-7	15	-	TRBV11-2	TGTGCCAGCAGCGCCGAAAGGGTCCCTACCTACGAGCAGTACTTC	CASSAERVPTYEQYF
-	TRBJ1-1	14	-	TRBV5-1	TGCGCCAGCAGCCAATGGACGGAGAACACTGAAGCTTTCTTT	CASSQWTENTEAFF
-	TRBJ2-1	19	-	TRBV1	TGCACCAGCAGCCAAGATCGAGGACTAGCGGGAGGGCCGGAAAATGAGCAGTTCTTC	CTSSQDRGLAGGPENEQFF
-	TRBJ1-1	14	-	TRBV9	TGTGCCAGCAGCCGCGACCCGGGGGGGACTGAAGCTTTCTTT	CASSRDPGGTEAFF
-	TRBJ1-1	15	TRBD1	TRBV11-2	TGTGCCAGCAGCTCGGGACAGGGGGCCGGAGGTGAAGCTTTCTTT	CASSSGQGAGGEAFF
-	TRBJ1-2	16	-	TRBV7-3	TGTGCCAGCAGCTTTCCCTCGGGTCGGGCTGGGGATGGCTACACCTTC	CASSFPSGRAGDGYTF
few	TRBJ1-2	12	-	TRBV27	TGTGCCAGCAGAGCACCCGACTATGGCTACACCTTC	CASRAPDYGYTF
few	TRBJ1-2	15	-	TRBV19	TGTGCCAGTAAGGGCAGTCCGATCGGGGTCTATGGCTACACCTTC	CASKGSPIGVYGYTF
few	TRBJ2-1	15	TRBD2	TRBV19	TGTGCCAGTAGTATACTACTAGCGGGAGGAGGTGAGCAGTTCTTC	CASSILLAGGGEQFF
-	TRBJ1-2	13	-	TRBV18	TGTGCCAGCTCACCTCTCGGAAGGGATGGCTACACCTTC	CASSPLGRDGYTF
-	TRBJ2-5	16	TRBD1	TRBV4-2	TGTGCCAGCAGCCAGGGGAGACAGGGGTGGGAGGAGACCCAGTACTTC	CASSQGRQGWEETQYF
-	TRBJ2-1	16	-	TRBV7-9	TGTGCCAGCAGCTTAGCACGTCAGGGAGTAGCCAATGAGCAGTTCTTC	CASSLARQGVANEQFF
few	TRBJ2-2	14	TRBD1	TRBV6-1	TGTGCCAGCGCCGGGACAGGTTCCGCCGGGGAGCTGTTTTTT	CASAGTGSAGELFF
-	TRBJ1-1	16	TRBD1	TRBV14	TGTGCCAGCAGCCTGGGACAGCGAATTATGAACACTGAAGCTTTCTTT	CASSLGQRIMNTEAFF
-	TRBJ2-7	14	-	TRBV4-1	TGCGCCAGCAGCCAATCCGGGACCACCTACGAGCAGTACTTC	CASSQSGTTYEQYF
-	TRBJ1-6	14	-	TRBV10-3	TGTGCCATCAGACAGGCCGCGGGGAATTCACCCCCCCACTTT	CAIRQAAGNSPPHF
once	TRBJ1-2	14	-	TRBV7-8	TGTGCCAGCAGCTTAGACCTAACAGGGATTGGCTACACCTTC	CASSLDLTGIGYTF
-	TRBJ1-1	16	TRBD1	TRBV6-1	TGTGCCAGCAGTGCCAAAACAGGACAGGCCGGGGGTGAAGCTTTCTTT	CASSAKTGQAGGEAFF
-	TRBJ1-5	14	-	TRBV2	TGTGCCAGCAGGAATCAGGGGTTGAGTCAGCCCCAGCATTTT	CASRNQGLSQPQHF
-	TRBJ1-5	13	TRBD1	TRBV5-4	TGTGCCAGCAGTCGACAGGGGGAGCAGCCCCAGCATTTT	CASSRQGEQPQHF
-	TRBJ1-2	13	-	TRBV28	TGTGCCAGCAGTTCCGGCCAGATCTATGGCTACACCTTC	CASSSGQIYGYTF
-	TRBJ2-7	10	-	TRBV20-1	TGCAGTGCTAACGGCTACGAGCAGTACTTC	CSANGYEQYF
few	TRBJ2-2	15	-	TRBV9	TGTGCCAGCAGCCCCGGGGACTGGGGGACCGGGGAGCTGTTTTTT	CASSPGDWGTGELFF
-	TRBJ1-1	16	TRBD1	TRBV25-1	TGTGCCAGCAGTGGGGTCCCGGGACAGGGATACACTGAAGCTTTCTTT	CASSGVPGQGYTEAFF
once	TRBJ1-2	13	-	TRBV6-1	TGTGCCAGCAGTGAAGGGGGGGACTATGGCTACACCTTC	CASSEGGDYGYTF
-	TRBJ2-7	13	TRBD2	TRBV27	TGTGCCAGCAAACGGACTAGCTCGTACGAGCAGTACTTC	CASKRTSSYEQYF
-	TRBJ1-2	16	TRBD1	TRBV5-6	TGTGCCAGCAGGCGGGCCGGGACAGGGGGCGACTATGGCTACACCTTC	CASRRAGTGGDYGYTF
-	TRBJ1-2	17	-	TRBV7-3	TGTGCCAGCAGCTCTGCCCTCGGAGGGGGATTAAACTATGGCTACACCTTC	CASSSALGGGLNYGYTF
once	TRBJ1-2	15	-	TRBV16	TGTGCCAGCAGCCGGTCGACAGGTAGTAACTATGGCTACACCTTC	CASSRSTGSNYGYTF
-	TRBJ1-5	13	-	TRBV29-1	TGCAGCGTTGCGGAGTTGGACAATCAGCCCCAGCATTTT	CSVAELDNQPQHF
-	TRBJ2-7	15	TRBD2	TRBV28	TGTGCCAGCAGTTTAACTAGCGGGAGGTTGGGTGAGCAGTACTTC	CASSLTSGRLGEQYF